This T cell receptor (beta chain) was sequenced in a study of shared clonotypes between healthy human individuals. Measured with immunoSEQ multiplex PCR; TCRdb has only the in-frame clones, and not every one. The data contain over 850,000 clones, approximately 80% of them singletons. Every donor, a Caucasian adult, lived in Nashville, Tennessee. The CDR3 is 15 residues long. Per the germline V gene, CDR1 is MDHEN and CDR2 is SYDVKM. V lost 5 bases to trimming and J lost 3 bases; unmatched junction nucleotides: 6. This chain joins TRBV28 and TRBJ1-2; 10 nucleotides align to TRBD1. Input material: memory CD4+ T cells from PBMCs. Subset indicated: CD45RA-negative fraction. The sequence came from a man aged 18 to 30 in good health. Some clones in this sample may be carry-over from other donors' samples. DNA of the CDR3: TGTGCCAGCAGTGAGATGACAGGGGGCTACTATGGCTACACCTTC. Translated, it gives CASSEMTGGYYGYTF.